A single sample gave rise to the 8 T cell receptor beta chains below, sequenced in a study of T cells in Graves' hyperthyroidism and ophthalmopathy. Amplified regions were TCR beta CDR3 sequences from RNA transcripts. A first-round RT-PCR of the TCR CDR3 used the HTBI primer set. TCRdb called the multiplex PCR reads again in MiXCR, with one record for every CDR3 protein. The sample has about 400,000 distinct CDR3 sequences; 15% are singletons. The sample was blood. The receptors come from a woman in her twenties or thirties with Graves' hyperthyroidism.

This clonotype was counted at least ten times. The gene calls are TRBV12-3 or TRBV12-4 and TRBJ1-5; D is ambiguous. V was clipped by 1 base and J by 4 bases, with 5 bases between them. The CDR3 is 13 amino acids. The CDR3 nucleotides are TGTGCCAGCAGTTTAGGCATAAATCAGCCCCAGCATTTT. Its protein is CASSLGINQPQHF.

The chain uses TRBV19 and TRBJ2-5; D gene uncertain. Germline-derived CDR1 and CDR2 are LNHDA and SQIVND (reference sequence). The ends were cut back, 3 bases at V and 2 bases at J, with 10 bases in the middle. This CDR3 is built from 14 residues. CDR3 bases: TGTGCCAGTAGTATGGGTGGGCCGCAAGAGACCCAGTACTTC. Its protein is CASSMGGPQETQYF.

This clonotype was seen ten or more times. The chain combines TRBV28 with TRBJ1-2; possible D gene TRBD1, 6 bases. CDR1 and CDR2 from the germline V gene are MDHEN and SYDVKM. This CDR3 comprises 15 residues. The ends were cut back, 3 bases at V and 0 bases at J, with 11 bases in the middle. The CDR3, as DNA: TGTGCCAGCAGTTTCGACAGGAGAGCTAACTATGGCTACACCTTC. Protein product: CASSFDRRANYGYTF.

A few counts support this clonotype. The chain carries TRBV12-3 or TRBV12-4 and TRBJ2-1; D perhaps matches TRBD2 (6 bases). Trimming removed 11 bases at V and 4 bases at J, with 15 bases between. The CDR3 is 13 residues long. CDR3 sequence: CAVTGRGYNEQFF. In DNA form, the CDR3 reads TGTGCCGTGACGGGGCGGGGATACAATGAGCAGTTCTTC.

The chain is built from TRBV15 and TRBJ2-2, with 12 nucleotides matching TRBD2. The V gene end was trimmed by 0 bases and the J gene end by 5 bases; junction bases not matched to a gene: 1. This CDR3 is built from 16 residues. CDR1 is LNHNV and CDR2 is YYDKDF in the germline V gene (reference sequence). The CDR3 is CATSRDTSGGTGELFF. DNA of the CDR3: TGTGCCACCAGCAGAGACACTAGCGGGGGGACCGGGGAGCTGTTTTTT. Full variable domain (remainder filled in from reference TRBV15 and TRBJ2-2): DAMVIQNPRYQVTQFGKPVTLSCSQTLNHNVMYWYQQKSSQAPKLLFHYYDKDFNNEADTPDNFQSRRPNTSFCFLDIRSPGLGDTAMYLCATSRDTSGGTGELFFGEGSRLTVL.

This clonotype was counted at least ten times. This sequence joins TRBV28 and TRBJ1-1; D is uncertain. Per germline, CDR1 MDHEN and CDR2 SYDVKM. CDR3 length: 13 residues. With 5 bases removed from V and 0 bases from J, the gap between germline ends came to 7 bases. In nucleotides, the CDR3 is TGTGCCAGCAGTGAACAGCTGAACACTGAAGCTTTCTTT. Its protein product is CASSEQLNTEAFF.

This clonotype has only a few counts. The gene calls are TRBV3-1 and TRBJ2-2, with D perhaps TRBD1 (5 bases). The V gene lost 8 bases and the J gene lost 6 bases, with 19 bases spanning the gap. CDR3 length: 15 residues. Looked up from germline, CDR1 is LGHDT and CDR2 is YNNKEL (reference sequence). The CDR3 sequence is CASGKGLFGAGELFF. DNA of the CDR3: TGTGCCAGCGGGAAGGGGCTCTTCGGAGCCGGGGAGCTGTTTTTT.

Many counts were recorded for this clonotype. This chain links TRBV28 with TRBJ2-1, with no clear D. Trimming took 3 bases from V and 8 from J, leaving 14 bases between them. The V gene's germline CDR1 is MDHEN and CDR2 SYDVKM. This CDR3 has 14 amino acids. The CDR3 reads CASSLVLSADEQFF. For the CDR3, the DNA is TGTGCCAGCAGTTTGGTGCTTTCGGCGGATGAGCAGTTCTTC.